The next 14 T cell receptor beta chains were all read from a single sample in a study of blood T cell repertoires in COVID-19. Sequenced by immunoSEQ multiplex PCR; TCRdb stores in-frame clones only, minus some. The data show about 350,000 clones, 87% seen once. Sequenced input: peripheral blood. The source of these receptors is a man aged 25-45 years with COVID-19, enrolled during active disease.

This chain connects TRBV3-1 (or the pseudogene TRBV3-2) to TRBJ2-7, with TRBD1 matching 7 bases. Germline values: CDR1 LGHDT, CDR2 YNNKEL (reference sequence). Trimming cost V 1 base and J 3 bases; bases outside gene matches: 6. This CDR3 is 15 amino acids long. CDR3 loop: CASSQVTGSIYEQYF. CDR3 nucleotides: TGTGCCAGCAGCCAAGTGACAGGGTCGATCTACGAGCAGTACTTC.

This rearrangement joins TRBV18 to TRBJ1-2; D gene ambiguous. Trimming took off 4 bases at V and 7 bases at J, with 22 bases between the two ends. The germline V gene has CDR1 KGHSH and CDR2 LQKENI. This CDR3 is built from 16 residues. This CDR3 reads CASSQNTDLRGGGYTF. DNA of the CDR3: TGTGCCAGCTCACAGAACACCGATCTTCGGGGTGGTGGCTACACCTTC.

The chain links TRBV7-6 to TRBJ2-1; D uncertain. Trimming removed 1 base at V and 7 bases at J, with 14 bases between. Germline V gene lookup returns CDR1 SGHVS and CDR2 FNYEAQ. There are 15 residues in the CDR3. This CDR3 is CASSLGGIGSNEQFF. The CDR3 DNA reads TGTGCCAGCAGCTTAGGAGGCATAGGCTCAAATGAGCAGTTCTTC.

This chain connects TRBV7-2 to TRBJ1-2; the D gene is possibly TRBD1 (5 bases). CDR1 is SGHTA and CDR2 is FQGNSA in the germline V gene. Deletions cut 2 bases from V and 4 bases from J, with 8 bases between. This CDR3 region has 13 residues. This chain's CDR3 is CASSLLGGYGYTF. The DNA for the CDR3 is TGTGCCAGCAGCTTATTGGGGGGCTATGGCTACACCTTC.

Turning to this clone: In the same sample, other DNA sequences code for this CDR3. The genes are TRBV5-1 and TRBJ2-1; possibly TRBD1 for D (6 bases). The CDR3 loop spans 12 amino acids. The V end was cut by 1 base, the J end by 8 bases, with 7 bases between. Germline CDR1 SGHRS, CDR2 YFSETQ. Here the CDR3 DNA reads TGCGCCAGCAGCTTGTCAGGGGATGAGCAGTTCTTC. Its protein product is CASSLSGDEQFF.

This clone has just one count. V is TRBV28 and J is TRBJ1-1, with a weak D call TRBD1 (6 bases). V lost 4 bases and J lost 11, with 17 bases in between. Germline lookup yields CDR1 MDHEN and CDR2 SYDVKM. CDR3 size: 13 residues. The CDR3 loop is CASSSAQGPSAFF. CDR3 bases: TGTGCCAGCAGTTCCGCCCAGGGGCCGTCGGCTTTCTTT.

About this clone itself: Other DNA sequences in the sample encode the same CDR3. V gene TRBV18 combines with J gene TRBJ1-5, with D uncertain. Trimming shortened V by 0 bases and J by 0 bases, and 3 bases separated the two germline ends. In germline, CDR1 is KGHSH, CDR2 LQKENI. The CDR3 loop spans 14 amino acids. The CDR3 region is CASSPPYSNQPQHF. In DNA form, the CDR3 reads TGTGCCAGCTCACCACCTTATAGCAATCAGCCCCAGCATTTT.

CDR3 nucleotides: TGCGCCAGCAGTTCCGGGACAGCTCCCAAGGCAGAGACCCAGTACTTC. This encodes CASSSGTAPKAETQYF. V is TRBV5-1 and J is TRBJ2-5; 7 positions agree with TRBD1. V shed 5 bases and J 4 bases; nucleotides not matched to a gene: 14. The CDR3 runs to 16 residues. Germline-derived CDR1 and CDR2 are SGHRS and YFSETQ.

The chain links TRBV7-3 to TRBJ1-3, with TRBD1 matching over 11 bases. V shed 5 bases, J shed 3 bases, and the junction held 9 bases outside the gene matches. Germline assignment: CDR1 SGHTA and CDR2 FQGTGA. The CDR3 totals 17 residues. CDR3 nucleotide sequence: TGTGCCAGCAGCGGACGGGACAGGGGGACTTGTGGAAACACCATATATTTT. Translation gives CASSGRDRGTCGNTIYF.

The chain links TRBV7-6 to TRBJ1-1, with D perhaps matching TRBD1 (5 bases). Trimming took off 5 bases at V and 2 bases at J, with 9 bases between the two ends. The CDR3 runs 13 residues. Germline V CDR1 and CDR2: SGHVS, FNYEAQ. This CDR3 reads CASSLTVNTEAFF. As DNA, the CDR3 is TGTGCCAGCAGCCTGACAGTTAACACTGAAGCTTTCTTT.

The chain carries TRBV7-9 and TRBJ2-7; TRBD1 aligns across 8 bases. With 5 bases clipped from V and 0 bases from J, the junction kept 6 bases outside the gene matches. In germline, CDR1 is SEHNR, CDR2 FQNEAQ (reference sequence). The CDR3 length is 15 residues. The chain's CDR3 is CASSRDRRYSYEQYF. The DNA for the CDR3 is TGTGCCAGCAGCAGGGACAGGAGATACTCCTACGAGCAGTACTTC.

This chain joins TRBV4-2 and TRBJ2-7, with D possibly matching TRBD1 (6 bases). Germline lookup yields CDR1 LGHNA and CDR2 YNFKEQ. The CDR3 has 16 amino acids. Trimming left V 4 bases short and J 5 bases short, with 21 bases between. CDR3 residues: CASSPRSGESLHEQYF. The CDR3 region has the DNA TGTGCCAGCAGCCCTCGGTCAGGGGAAAGCTTGCACGAGCAGTACTTC.

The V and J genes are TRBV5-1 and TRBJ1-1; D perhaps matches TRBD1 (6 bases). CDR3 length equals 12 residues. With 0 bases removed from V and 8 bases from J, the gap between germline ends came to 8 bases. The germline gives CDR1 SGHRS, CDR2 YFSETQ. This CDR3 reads CASSLEGTEAFF. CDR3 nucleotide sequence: TGCGCCAGCAGCTTGGAGGGGACAGAAGCTTTCTTT.

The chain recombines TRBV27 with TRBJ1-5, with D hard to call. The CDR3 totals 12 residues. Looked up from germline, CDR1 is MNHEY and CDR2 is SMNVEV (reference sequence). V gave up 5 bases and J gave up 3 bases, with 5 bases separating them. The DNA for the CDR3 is TGTGCCAGCAGTGCGTTCAATCAGCCCCAGCATTTT. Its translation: CASSAFNQPQHF.